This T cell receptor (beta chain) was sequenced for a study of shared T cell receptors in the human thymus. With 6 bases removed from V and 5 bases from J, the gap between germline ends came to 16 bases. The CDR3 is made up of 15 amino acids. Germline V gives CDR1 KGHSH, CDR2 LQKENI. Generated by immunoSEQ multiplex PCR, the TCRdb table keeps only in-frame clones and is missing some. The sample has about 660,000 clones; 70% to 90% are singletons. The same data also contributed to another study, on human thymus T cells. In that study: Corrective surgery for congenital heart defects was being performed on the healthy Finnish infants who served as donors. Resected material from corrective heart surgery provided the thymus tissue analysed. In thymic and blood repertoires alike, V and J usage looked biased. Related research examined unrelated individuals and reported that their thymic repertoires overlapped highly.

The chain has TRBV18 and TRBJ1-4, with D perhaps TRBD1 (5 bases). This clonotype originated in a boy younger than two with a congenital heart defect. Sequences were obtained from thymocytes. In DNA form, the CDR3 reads TGTGCCAGCTCCCTCCACAGCGGGGGAAATGAAAAACTGTTTTTT. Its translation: CASSLHSGGNEKLFF.